These 18 T cell receptor beta chains came from one sample sequenced in a study of T cell repertoires in cytomegalovirus infection. From the reads, TCRdb called clonotypes with MiXCR, one entry per CDR3 protein. This table has roughly 69,000 distinct CDR3 sequences, about 26% appearing once. No antigen has been assigned to these receptors. The sample was CD8+ T cells from cultured PBMCs, taken from culture after CMV antigen stimulation. All receptors derive from a human donor in good health (CMV status not recorded). Some clones in this sample may be carry-over from other donors' samples.

There are many counts of this clonotype. The CDR3 loop is CASSQFENLNTEAFF. CDR3 coding DNA: TGCGCCAGCAGCCAATTTGAGAACTTGAACACTGAAGCTTTCTTT. The chain employs TRBV4-1 and TRBJ1-1; D gene unclear. The CDR3 has 15 amino acids. Germline V CDR1 and CDR2: MGHRA, YSYEKL. The germline V and J ends were trimmed by 2 bases and 0 bases, with 10 bases remaining between them.

The CDR3 DNA follows: TGTGCCAGCAGTTACTCGATCAAGACCTACGAGACCCAGTACTTC. This translates into CASSYSIKTYETQYF. The chain is built from TRBV6-6 and TRBJ2-5; no reliable D call. The V and J ends lost 0 bases and 5 bases respectively, with 13 bases between them. The V gene's germline CDR1 is MNHNY and CDR2 SVGAGI (reference sequence). The CDR3 totals 15 residues.

V usage is TRBV20-1 and J usage is TRBJ1-1; 9 positions agree with TRBD1. V was clipped by 5 bases and J by 7 bases; unmatched bases: 20. CDR3 length: 17 amino acids. CDR1 is DFQATT and CDR2 is SNEGSKA in the germline V gene (reference sequence). The CDR3 region is CSAAPGTGTRLTGEAFF. In nucleotides, the CDR3 is TGCAGTGCTGCTCCCGGGACAGGGACCCGTCTCACCGGTGAAGCTTTCTTT.

This clonotype was counted only a few times. CDR3 loop: CASSSSTGLAGHEQYF. The CDR3 region has the DNA TGTGCCAGCAGTTCGTCGACGGGACTAGCGGGTCACGAGCAGTACTTC. V and J are TRBV12-3 or TRBV12-4 and TRBJ2-7, with 12 bases lining up with TRBD2. J was trimmed by 5 bases and V by 4 bases; bases with no gene match: 9. This CDR3 contains 16 residues.

This clonotype was recorded at least ten times. V is TRBV13 and J is TRBJ2-5, with 11 bases fitting TRBD2. The V gene end was trimmed by 2 bases and the J gene end by 5 bases; junction bases not matched to a gene: 10. The V gene's germline CDR1 is PRHDT and CDR2 FYEKMQ (reference sequence). The CDR3 extends over 17 amino acids. The CDR3 coding sequence is TGTGCCAGCAGCTTAAAGGGTAGCGGGGGGGCCGATGAGACCCAGTACTTC. It is translated as CASSLKGSGGADETQYF.

The chain is built from TRBV20-1 and TRBJ2-5; D gene unclear. CDR3 length equals 15 residues. V lost 2 bases and J lost 2, with 15 bases in between. Germline CDR1 reads DFQATT; CDR2 reads SNEGSKA (reference sequence). The CDR3 reads CSARRGIAVQETQYF. CDR3 bases: TGCAGTGCTAGACGCGGTATAGCCGTACAAGAGACCCAGTACTTC.

This clonotype occurred a few times. V usage is TRBV7-9 and J usage is TRBJ2-3, with TRBD2 matching 7 bases. This CDR3 has 16 amino acids. J gave up 0 bases and V 5 bases, and 8 bases lay outside the gene matches. CDR1 is SEHNR and CDR2 is FQNEAQ in the germline V gene (reference sequence). CDR3 sequence (DNA): TGTGCCAGCAGCCCTCTCCCTAGCGGCAGCACAGATACGCAGTATTTT. Translating gives CASSPLPSGSTDTQYF.

This chain uses TRBV6-6 with TRBJ2-7; 8 bases line up with TRBD2. Trimming cost V 0 bases and J 6 bases; bases outside gene matches: 13. This CDR3 is built from 17 residues. Looked up from germline, CDR1 is MNHNY and CDR2 is SVGAGI (reference sequence). The CDR3: CASSYSPRLREAREQYF. In nucleotides, the CDR3 is TGTGCCAGCAGTTACTCGCCCAGGCTGCGGGAGGCCCGCGAGCAGTACTTC.

Ten or more counts support this clonotype. This chain connects TRBV7-6 to TRBJ2-1; D is possibly TRBD2 (7 bases). V was shortened by 1 base and J by 3 bases, with 16 bases between the two germline ends. The length of the CDR3 is 17 residues. Germline CDR1 is SGHVS and CDR2 is FNYEAQ. Here the CDR3 reads CASSLGAGAGSYNEQFF. CDR3 nucleotide sequence: TGTGCCAGCAGCTTAGGGGCGGGGGCCGGAAGCTACAATGAGCAGTTCTTC. The variable domain in full, with the rest retrieved from reference TRBV7-6 and TRBJ2-1, is GAGVSQSPRYKVTKRGQDVALRCDPISGHVSLYWYRQALGQGPEFLTYFNYEAQQDKSGLPNDRFSAERPEGSISTLTIQRTEQRDSAMYRCASSLGAGAGSYNEQFFGPGTRLTVL.

This chain joins TRBV7-9 and TRBJ1-6; D gene ambiguous. CDR1 and CDR2 (germline): SEHNR, FQNEAQ (reference sequence). V was cut by 1 base and J by 10 bases, with 17 bases left in between. There are 16 residues in the CDR3. The chain's CDR3 is CASSLGVTGAASPLHF. The CDR3 DNA sequence: TGTGCCAGCAGCTTAGGGGTGACTGGTGCGGCCTCACCCCTCCACTTT.

In this sample, this clonotype turned up a few times. This rearrangement joins TRBV2 to TRBJ2-1; no clear D gene. CDR3 length equals 15 residues. Germline V CDR1 and CDR2: SNHLY, FYNNEI. Trimming stripped 4 bases from V and 0 bases from J, with 10 bases between. CDR3 nucleotides: TGTGCCAGCAGTGGACCGCCGAGCTCCTACAATGAGCAGTTCTTC. This sequence encodes CASSGPPSSYNEQFF.

The chain carries TRBV9 and TRBJ2-3; 8 positions match TRBD1. Germline CDR1 SGDLS, CDR2 YYNGEE. The trim removed 3 bases at V and 1 base at J, leaving 1 base unmatched. The CDR3 is made up of 14 amino acids. CDR3 nucleotides: TGTGCCAGCAGCGAACAGGGGGGCACAGATACGCAGTATTTT. Protein sequence: CASSEQGGTDTQYF.

CDR3 protein: CASSPWGKASTDTQYF. CDR3 coding DNA: TGTGCCAGCAGTCCCTGGGGGAAGGCAAGCACAGATACGCAGTATTTT. This sequence joins TRBV28 and TRBJ2-3, with D perhaps assigned TRBD1 or TRBD2 (5 bases each). V was clipped by 5 bases and J by 0 bases, with 15 bases between them. Germline-derived CDR1 and CDR2 are MDHEN and SYDVKM. The CDR3 runs 16 residues. The complete variable domain, with remaining parts taken from reference TRBV28 and TRBJ2-3, reads DVKVTQSSRYLVKRTGEKVFLECVQDMDHENMFWYRQDPGLGLRLIYFSYDVKMKEKGDIPEGYSVSREKKERFSLILESASTNQTSMYLCASSPWGKASTDTQYFGPGTRLTVL.

This clonotype turned up a few times. The chain combines TRBV6-1 with TRBJ1-3; 7 nucleotides align to TRBD1. The junction had 7 bases not matched to a gene; V was cut back by 6 bases and J by 2 bases. The CDR3 totals 15 residues. Germline-derived CDR1 and CDR2 are MNHNS and SASEGT. The CDR3 region has the DNA TGTGCCAGCAGCGGGACAGCAAAAACTGGAAACACCATATATTTT. Translating gives CASSGTAKTGNTIYF.

This clonotype was seen a handful of times. The CDR3 region has the DNA TGTGCCAGTAGTAAAGACAGGGGCGTTCAGGATGAGCAGTTCTTC. It encodes CASSKDRGVQDEQFF. The chain combines TRBV19 with TRBJ2-1; 8 positions agree with TRBD1. V shed 4 bases, J shed 8 bases, and the junction held 10 bases outside the gene matches. Looked up from germline, CDR1 is LNHDA and CDR2 is SQIVND (reference sequence). The CDR3 consists of 15 residues.

This chain links TRBV14 with TRBJ2-5, with 7 nucleotides matching TRBD1. The germline gives CDR1 SGHDN, CDR2 FVKESK. The ends lost 4 bases at V and 5 bases at J; junction bases unmatched: 13. The CDR3 spans 16 residues. The CDR3 sequence is CASSPWDSLNGETQYF. CDR3 DNA: TGTGCCAGCAGCCCCTGGGACAGCCTTAACGGGGAGACCCAGTACTTC.

In DNA form, the CDR3 reads TGCAGTGCTTCAGGGGGCCGGGGCAATCAGCCCCAGCATTTT. Amino acids: CSASGGRGNQPQHF. V gene TRBV20-1 combines with J gene TRBJ1-5; the match to TRBD1 covers 8 bases. CDR3 length equals 14 residues. Unmatched junction bases numbered 5, after V lost 5 bases and J lost 2 bases. CDR1 and CDR2 (germline): DFQATT, SNEGSKA (reference sequence).

A few counts support this clonotype. This chain links TRBV28 with TRBJ2-2; 9 bases agree with TRBD1. The CDR3 runs to 15 residues. The germline V gene encodes CDR1 MDHEN and CDR2 SYDVKM. V lost 4 bases to trimming and J lost 4 bases; unmatched junction nucleotides: 4. The CDR3 here is CASSSYRGLTGELFF. In DNA form, the CDR3 reads TGTGCCAGCAGTTCGTACAGGGGGCTCACCGGGGAGCTGTTTTTT.